The clone carrying this TCR beta chain is deemed medium-sized. Its matching antigen is unknown. Investigators took adjacent lung free of atypia at least 2 cm from the tumor margin. Germline CDR1 and CDR2: ENHRY and SYGVKD. The CDR3 extends over 13 amino acids. Trimming left V 10 bases short and J 5 bases short, with 15 bases between. These data originate in a study of T cells in localized non-small cell lung cancer. Regarding the study as a whole: Clonality of T cells reached its maximum in uninvolved adjacent lung, surpassing tumor.

The method was immunoSEQ multiplex PCR; TCRdb's version includes in-frame clones alone and lacks a portion of them. The top ten clones hold 20% to 30% of a sample with roughly 2,500 clones, just under 30% of them seen once. This chain connects TRBV10-3 to TRBJ1-5, with no clear D. This clonotype was sampled from a man aged 35 to 69 with stage I lung adenocarcinoma. The material was normal lung tissue next to the tumor, obtained before any cancer treatment. CDR3 loop: CATADAWDQPQHF. CDR3 bases: TGTGCCACAGCAGATGCGTGGGATCAGCCCCAGCATTTT.